This T cell receptor (beta chain) was identified in a study of T-cell memory formation after mild COVID-19. Study-wide results and caveats: Among clones contracting day 15 to 85, CD4/CD8 was balanced, whereas later expanders leaned CD4+.

TCRdb re-called the 5' RACE reads through MiXCR, storing one row per CDR3 protein. In the table there are some 250,000 distinct CDR3 sequences, around 10% of which are singletons. CDR1 is MNHEY, CDR2 SVGAGI, per germline. The CDR3 runs to 13 residues. V shed 5 bases and J 7 bases; nucleotides not matched to a gene: 5. Only a few counts were recorded for this clonotype. The antigen is unknown. This receptor was identified in a man younger than 35 who had mild COVID-19 (a few samples of this study predate the infection). Cell type and time point are not known. The rearrangement uses TRBV6-5 and TRBJ1-5; 7 nucleotides agree with TRBD1. Sequenced input: PBMCs or a T cell subset sorted from them (not recorded which). The CDR3 nucleotides are TGTGCCAGCAGTGGGAGGACAGGCCAGCCCCAGCATTTT. Encoded protein: CASSGRTGQPQHF.